This TCR beta chain came from a study of blood T cell repertoires in COVID-19 (dated by TCRdb to 2019 to 2021). Regarding the study in general: Collaborator samples came from the United States, Italy and Spain and covered acute and convalescent phases of COVID-19. The material from the prospective study consisted of cDNA or gDNA derived from T cells, B-cell-depleted T cells, or PBMCs. The dataset comprised deeply sampled blood TCRbeta repertoires from subjects exposed to, actively infected with, or recovered from COVID-19. The repertoires were released in a freely available public database intended as a resource for research on the immune response to SARS-CoV-2. Samples were obtained from the ongoing ImmuneRACE study (first 160 participants) and from over 1,000 subjects provided by 6 global collaborators. Nearly every sample came with metadata listing a de-identified subject ID, COVID-19 status, age in years and sex. Where HLA class I and class II types were available, the types were taken from metadata supplied by the sample provider, not from assay-based typing.

This clone was seen only once. No antigen is known for it. No base quality values were provided; no much bigger clone lies one nucleotide off. The immunoSEQ Assay, a bias-controlled multiplex PCR, was used to amplify TCRbeta CDR3 regions from genomic DNA. Per the original workflow: The number of nucleated cells in each sample was estimated by amplification of reference gene primers within the assay. Sequence reads were collapsed and filtered to measure the absolute abundance of every unique TCRbeta CDR3 rearrangement. For each sample, productive Simpson clonality was calculated as the square root of Simpson's diversity index across productive rearrangements. In its TCRdb copy, this immuneACCESS table keeps in-frame sequences only and misses some clones. Where compared with another copy, unresolved V genes explain less than half of these, and the others have no known cause. V and J calls and clone size are those listed in that table; D and trimming were worked out from the DNA. Here the sample has a few hundred thousand clones; approximately 83% occur a single time. Approximately 9.1% of the sample lies in the top ten.

General study outcomes and caveats: The amount of clinical and demographic metadata varied by source and participant and was provided uncurated.

V lost 4 bases and J lost 5 bases, and the count of bases not matched to a germline gene is 6. CDR1 and CDR2, looked up from the germline V gene, are KGHDR and SFDVKD. The CDR3 sequence holds 15 residues, the cysteine and phenylalanine included. The sequence is cut down to CDR3 DNA, 45 bases in frame from base 1. Collaborating institutions collected whole blood in K2EDTA tubes following their own protocols. For TCRbeta analysis, collaborators shipped samples as frozen whole blood, isolated PBMCs, or DNA extracted from either of those sample types. The chain is made from TRBV24-1 and TRBJ2-5, with 10 junctional bases fitting TRBD2. The sequenced sample consisted of peripheral blood. The source is a man older than 75 with acute or convalescent COVID-19. The CDR3 here reads CATSESGRAKETQYF. The DNA is TGTGCCACCAGTGAAAGCGGGAGGGCCAAGGAGACCCAGTACTTC.